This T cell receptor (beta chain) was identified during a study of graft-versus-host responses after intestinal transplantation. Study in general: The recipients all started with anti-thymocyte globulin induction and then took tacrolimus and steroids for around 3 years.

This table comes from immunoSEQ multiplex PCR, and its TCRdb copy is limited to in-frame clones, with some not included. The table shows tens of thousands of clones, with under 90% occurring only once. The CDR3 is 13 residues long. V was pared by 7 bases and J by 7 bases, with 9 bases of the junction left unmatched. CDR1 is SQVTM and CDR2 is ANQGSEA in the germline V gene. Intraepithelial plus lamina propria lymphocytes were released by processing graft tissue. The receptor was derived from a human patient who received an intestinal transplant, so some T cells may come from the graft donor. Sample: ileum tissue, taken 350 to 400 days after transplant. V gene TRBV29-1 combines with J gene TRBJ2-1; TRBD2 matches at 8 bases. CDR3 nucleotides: TGCAGCGCTGGCCAGCGGGGGTCAAATGAGCAGTTCTTC. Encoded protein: CSAGQRGSNEQFF.